Below are 25 T cell receptor beta chains sequenced from a single sample in a study of Graves' ophthalmopathy and Graves' hyperthyroidism. The authors amplified TCR beta CDR3 regions from RNA transcripts. Second-round multiplex PCR came after a first-round RT-PCR that employed HTBI primers. MiXCR, run by TCRdb on the multiplex PCR reads, gives a single entry per CDR3 protein. The top ten hold roughly 11% of the sample, which has over a million distinct CDR3 sequences, around a third seen once. The sample was peripheral blood or thyroid tissue (not recorded which). These TCRs come from an adult man with Graves' hyperthyroidism.

The rearrangement uses TRBV4-3 and TRBJ1-1, with D perhaps TRBD1 (5 bases). The germline V and J ends were trimmed by 6 bases and 5 bases, with 13 bases remaining between them. Germline values: CDR1 LGHNA, CDR2 YSLEER. The length of the CDR3 is 13 residues. The CDR3 region has the DNA TGCGCCAGCAGGGGAAGGGGATCAACTGAAGCTTTCTTT. Translation gives CASRGRGSTEAFF.

As for this clonotype: A read error may be the cause here, since a much bigger clone is one base away. The chain is built from TRBV19 and TRBJ2-6; 8 nucleotides match TRBD1. The germline gives CDR1 LNHDA, CDR2 SQIVND (reference sequence). There are 18 residues in the CDR3. The CDR3 is CASSIAIGQGAGANVPTF. The CDR3 nucleotides read TGTGCCAGTAGTATTGCCATTGGGCAGGGGGCAGGGGCCAACGTCCCGACTTTC.

This clonotype occurred many times. This chain links TRBV29-1 with TRBJ2-7; a possible D gene is TRBD2 (6 bases). Germline CDR1 SQVTM, CDR2 ANQGSEA. Trimming cost V 4 bases and J 0 bases, with 10 bases left between them. The CDR3 extends over 13 amino acids. The CDR3 sequence: CSVVDGSSYEQYF. The CDR3 DNA is TGCAGCGTTGTCGACGGGAGCTCCTACGAGCAGTACTTC.

The chain recombines TRBV4-3 with TRBJ2-7; tentatively, D is TRBD1 (5 bases). There are 15 residues in the CDR3. The V gene lost 0 bases and the J gene lost 3 bases, with 12 bases spanning the gap. Germline loops: CDR1 LGHNA, CDR2 YSLEER. CDR3 sequence (DNA): TGCGCCAGCAGCCAAGATCCCCGCGACAGCTACGAGCAGTACTTC. This sequence encodes CASSQDPRDSYEQYF.

J is TRBJ2-5 and V is TRBV7-7; a possible D gene is TRBD2 (6 bases). The V end was cut by 4 bases, the J end by 4 bases, with 13 bases between. This CDR3 has 14 residues. Germline CDR1 and CDR2: SSHAT and FNYEAQ (reference sequence). CDR3 sequence (DNA): TGTGCCAGCAGCTCAACAGCCGGGAGAGAGACCCAGTACTTC. Residues: CASSSTAGRETQYF.

V gene TRBV7-9 combines with J gene TRBJ1-2; D is perhaps TRBD1 (6 bases). Germline V gives CDR1 SEHNR, CDR2 FQNEAQ (reference sequence). Trimming removed 7 bases at V and 4 bases at J, with 13 bases between. CDR3 length: 13 amino acids. The CDR3 region is CASTKEGGYGYTF. As DNA, the CDR3 is TGTGCCAGCACCAAAGAGGGGGGCTATGGCTACACCTTC.

CDR3: CASSDNRALGSPLHF. The CDR3 DNA sequence: TGTGCCAGCAGCGACAACAGGGCGTTGGGTTCACCCCTCCACTTT. The V and J genes are TRBV9 and TRBJ1-6; D perhaps matches TRBD1 (6 bases). Germline assignment: CDR1 SGDLS and CDR2 YYNGEE. The CDR3 sequence is 15 residues long. V lost 3 bases and J lost 9, with 16 bases in between.

This rearrangement joins TRBV9 to TRBJ2-5, with a tentative D call TRBD1 (7 bases). The CDR3 contains 15 residues. Germline V gene sequence: CDR1 SGDLS, CDR2 YYNGEE. Deletions cut 3 bases from V and 5 bases from J, with 17 bases between. The CDR3 loop is CASSARQGGRETQYF. Here the CDR3 DNA reads TGTGCCAGCAGCGCCCGTCAGGGGGGCAGGGAGACCCAGTACTTC.

This rearrangement joins TRBV10-3 to TRBJ1-6; 9 nucleotides align to TRBD1. CDR3 length equals 15 residues. CDR1 ENHRY and CDR2 SYGVKD come from the germline V gene. Trimming at V came to 10 bases and at J to 9 bases, leaving 13 bases not matched to a gene. The CDR3 nucleotides are TGTGCCAGCAGCGCCGGACAGGGGTGGCGTTCACCCCTCCACTTT. Translated: CASSAGQGWRSPLHF.

This clonotype occurred many times. The chain combines TRBV5-1 with TRBJ2-2; D gene unclear. Trimming pared 0 bases from V and 6 bases from J, leaving 18 bases between. This CDR3 is built from 17 residues. Germline-derived CDR1 and CDR2 are SGHRS and YFSETQ. The CDR3 DNA reads TGCGCCAGCAGCTTGGGGCGGAAACCCTTAGGCGCCGGGGAGCTGTTTTTT. It codes for CASSLGRKPLGAGELFF. Looking up the rest from reference TRBV5-1 and TRBJ2-2 gives the full variable domain: KAGVTQTPRYLIKTRGQQVTLSCSPISGHRSVSWYQQTPGQGLQFLFEYFSETQRNKGNFPGRFSGRQFSNSRSEMNVSTLELGDSALYLCASSLGRKPLGAGELFFGEGSRLTVL.

This rearrangement joins TRBV6-5 to TRBJ2-7; 9 bases line up with TRBD2. From germline, CDR1 is MNHEY and CDR2 SVGAGI. The CDR3 covers 16 residues. V dropped 6 bases and J dropped 2; count of bases not matched to a gene: 11. Here the CDR3 DNA reads TGTGCCAGCAGCGGGACTAGAGCGGGAGGCCCCTACGAGCAGTACTTC. As protein: CASSGTRAGGPYEQYF.

The chain carries TRBV2 and TRBJ2-5, with D unresolved. V gave up 9 bases and J gave up 1 base, with 15 bases separating them. This CDR3 contains 14 residues. Germline CDR1 reads SNHLY; CDR2 reads FYNNEI. The CDR3 loop reads CASSRRASQETQYF. CDR3 nucleotide sequence: TGTGCCAGTAGTAGACGGGCCAGCCAAGAGACCCAGTACTTC.

This clonotype appeared many times. The chain links TRBV7-9 to TRBJ2-5; D is undetermined. The CDR3 extends over 14 amino acids. V was shortened by 4 bases and J by 4 bases, with 13 bases between the two germline ends. Germline lookup yields CDR1 SEHNR and CDR2 FQNEAQ (reference sequence). The CDR3 nucleotides read TGTGCCAGCAGCTCCCCGGATACGGGAGAGACCCAGTACTTC. It translates to CASSSPDTGETQYF.

This sequence joins TRBV9 and TRBJ2-1; the match to TRBD2 covers 16 bases. Germline CDR1 is SGDLS and CDR2 is YYNGEE. The CDR3 is 15 residues long. V dropped 3 bases and J dropped 13; count of bases not matched to a gene: 7. This CDR3 is CASSAGLAGGHGQFF. For the CDR3, the DNA is TGTGCCAGCAGCGCGGGACTAGCGGGAGGGCACGGTCAGTTCTTC.

The V call is TRBV10-3, the J call TRBJ2-5, with 11 bases lining up with TRBD2. Germline V gene lookup returns CDR1 ENHRY and CDR2 SYGVKD. J was trimmed by 1 base and V by 6 bases; bases with no gene match: 7. The length of the CDR3 is 16 residues. For the CDR3, the DNA is TGTGCCATCAGCGCCGGGACTAGCGGTTTCCAAGAGACCCAGTACTTC. The encoded protein is CAISAGTSGFQETQYF.

With respect to this clonotype: At one boundary the junction diverges from the germline segment, which might be a read error. The rearrangement links TRBV20-1 to TRBJ2-5; no clear D gene. The CDR3 runs to 13 residues. CDR1 DFQATT and CDR2 SNEGSKA come from the germline V gene (reference sequence). The DNA for the CDR3 is TGCGGTGCTAGAGAGGATGTCCGCAAGACCCAGTACTTC. Translating it yields CGAREDVRKTQYF.

In this sample, this clonotype turned up a few times. The chain is built from TRBV2 and TRBJ2-7; D is ambiguous. V lost 5 bases, J lost 3 bases, and 14 bases lay in between. The CDR3 extends over 14 amino acids. In germline, CDR1 is SNHLY, CDR2 FYNNEI. As DNA, the CDR3 is TGTGCCAGCAGTAAAGGGCCAGGAAACTACGAGCAGTACTTC. It yields the protein CASSKGPGNYEQYF.

This clonotype was picked up many times. V gene TRBV20-1 combines with J gene TRBJ1-6; tentative D call: TRBD1 (6 bases). Trimming removed 0 bases at V and 7 bases at J, with 10 bases between. Germline V gene lookup returns CDR1 DFQATT and CDR2 SNEGSKA (reference sequence). This CDR3 is 14 amino acids long. The CDR3 nucleotides are TGCAGTGCTAGAGATTTACAGGGAAATTCACCCCTCCACTTT. It translates to CSARDLQGNSPLHF.

V is TRBV6-5 and J is TRBJ2-5; D possibly corresponds to TRBD2 (5 bases). Between the trimmed V and J ends, which lost 5 bases and 5 bases, there was a span of 12 bases. The CDR3 runs 13 residues. Germline lookup yields CDR1 MNHEY and CDR2 SVGAGI. The CDR3 DNA sequence: TGTGCCAGCAGTCTCGCCGGGATTGAGACCCAGTACTTC. Translation gives CASSLAGIETQYF.

The chain joins TRBV6-5 to TRBJ1-2; 9 nucleotides align to TRBD1. Germline V gene data show CDR1 as MNHEY and CDR2 as SVGAGI. Losses at the gene ends were 9 bases for V and 5 bases for J; bases not matched to a gene: 7. CDR3 length equals 13 residues. CDR3 sequence (DNA): TGTGCCAGGACCCGGGACAGGGCATATGGCTACACCTTC. This codes for CARTRDRAYGYTF.

This clonotype came up a few times. The chain links TRBV4-3 to TRBJ2-5, with 12 bases that match TRBD2. Germline CDR1 is LGHNA and CDR2 is YSLEER. CDR3 length equals 15 residues. The V gene end was trimmed by 4 bases and the J gene end by 4 bases; junction bases not matched to a gene: 4. The CDR3 loop is CASSPGLAGIETQYF. The CDR3 DNA sequence: TGCGCCAGCAGCCCGGGACTAGCGGGCATAGAGACCCAGTACTTC.

This sequence joins TRBV19 and TRBJ2-7; TRBD1 matches 7 bases. CDR1 and CDR2 (germline): LNHDA, SQIVND (reference sequence). The CDR3 covers 15 residues. V was pared by 6 bases and J by 0 bases, with 8 bases of the junction left unmatched. Written as DNA, the CDR3 is TGTGCCAGTAGCATCAAACAGGGGAGCTCCTACGAGCAGTACTTC. It translates to CASSIKQGSSYEQYF.

In this sample, this clonotype turned up a few times. The V call is TRBV9, the J call TRBJ1-2; 9 nucleotides agree with TRBD1. In germline, CDR1 is SGDLS, CDR2 YYNGEE. V lost 0 bases to trimming and J lost 8 bases; unmatched junction nucleotides: 5. The length of the CDR3 is 14 residues. The DNA for the CDR3 is TGTGCCAGCAGCGTAGAGACAGGGGGAGTCGGCTACACCTTC. The encoded protein is CASSVETGGVGYTF.

The gene calls are TRBV7-2 and TRBJ2-2; maybe TRBD1 (5 bases). Trimming cost V 5 bases and J 1 base, with 14 bases left between them. CDR3 length: 16 residues. Germline assignment: CDR1 SGHTA and CDR2 FQGNSA. This CDR3 reads CASSLPRQMNTGELFF. The CDR3 DNA reads as TGTGCCAGCAGCCTACCCCGACAGATGAACACCGGGGAGCTGTTTTTT.

This sequence joins TRBV7-2 and TRBJ2-7, with 7 bases identical to TRBD1. Germline CDR1 SGHTA, CDR2 FQGNSA. The CDR3 totals 17 residues. Unmatched junction bases numbered 16, after V lost 6 bases and J lost 2 bases. For the CDR3, the DNA is TGTGCCAGCAGAGATCTCTACGAGGGGGCCCAAGCCTACGAGCAGTACTTC. It translates to CASRDLYEGAQAYEQYF.